One and the same sample provided the 20 T cell receptor beta chains below, sequenced in a study of T cells after posttransplantation cyclophosphamide (dated by TCRdb to the mid-2010s). Preparation of the library involved the immunoSEQ multiplex PCR assay. TCRdb holds this immuneACCESS table with in-frame rearrangements only. Some clones are missing; in checked studies, unresolved V genes explain under half, and the rest has no known cause. This sample has 650 to 850 clones in its table, and over 75% of those were observed once. The top ten hold 8.5% to 10% of the sample. Sequenced input: gut tissue. All receptors come from a man in his fifties.

J is TRBJ2-7 and V is TRBV29-1, with D perhaps TRBD1 (6 bases). The CDR3 loop spans 13 amino acids. V shed 2 bases and J shed 2 bases, with 10 bases lying between them. CDR1 is SQVTM and CDR2 is ANQGSEA in the germline V gene. CDR3 sequence reads: CSVEMGAAYEQYF. The CDR3 DNA follows: TGCAGCGTTGAAATGGGGGCAGCCTACGAGCAGTACTTC.

This sequence joins TRBV7-2 and TRBJ1-3; D is uncertain. V was pared by 5 bases and J by 4 bases, with 12 bases between. Germline loops: CDR1 SGHTA, CDR2 FQGNSA. The CDR3 consists of 14 residues. For the CDR3, the DNA is TGTGCCAGCAGCCCCCGCGGGAACGGAAACACCATATATTTT. This sequence encodes CASSPRGNGNTIYF.

This chain links TRBV2 with TRBJ1-4; D is unresolved. Per germline, CDR1 SNHLY and CDR2 FYNNEI. Between the trimmed V and J ends, which lost 4 bases and 11 bases, there was a span of 17 bases. The CDR3 is 14 amino acids. The CDR3 sequence is CASSGRGETGKLFF. In nucleotides, the CDR3 is TGTGCCAGCAGTGGTCGTGGGGAAACGGGGAAACTGTTTTTT.

The CDR3 is CATRDRLTYGYTF. The DNA of the CDR3 is TGTGCCACTCGGGACAGACTCACCTATGGCTACACCTTC. This rearrangement joins TRBV2 to TRBJ1-2; 7 positions match TRBD1. The CDR3 is 13 residues long. Germline V lookup: CDR1 SNHLY, CDR2 FYNNEI. V lost 10 bases and J lost 4; bases outside the gene matches: 9.

The J gene is TRBJ1-1, the V gene TRBV5-1; no reliable D call. Trimming removed 0 bases at V and 4 bases at J, with 7 bases between. CDR1 SGHRS and CDR2 YFSETQ come from the germline V gene. The CDR3 spans 13 residues. CDR3 in DNA: TGCGCCAGCAGCTTGGCCAGCGGCACTGAAGCTTTCTTT. Translated, it gives CASSLASGTEAFF. The complete variable domain, with remaining parts taken from reference TRBV5-1 and TRBJ1-1, reads KAGVTQTPRYLIKTRGQQVTLSCSPISGHRSVSWYQQTPGQGLQFLFEYFSETQRNKGNFPGRFSGRQFSNSRSEMNVSTLELGDSALYLCASSLASGTEAFFGQGTRLTVV.

The chain has TRBV15 and TRBJ1-1, with D possibly being TRBD1 (5 bases). With 0 bases removed from V and 7 bases from J, the gap between germline ends came to 9 bases. Germline CDR1 reads LNHNV; CDR2 reads YYDKDF (reference sequence). There are 13 residues in the CDR3. CDR3: CATSREQGYEAFF. DNA for the CDR3: TGTGCCACCAGCAGAGAGCAGGGCTATGAAGCTTTCTTT. Full variable domain (remainder filled in from reference TRBV15 and TRBJ1-1): DAMVIQNPRYQVTQFGKPVTLSCSQTLNHNVMYWYQQKSSQAPKLLFHYYDKDFNNEADTPDNFQSRRPNTSFCFLDIRSPGLGDTAMYLCATSREQGYEAFFGQGTRLTVV.

The table lists this clone with a few counts. The chain is built from TRBV7-2 and TRBJ2-3, with TRBD2 matching 7 bases. The CDR3 covers 15 residues. Trimming took 3 bases from V and 3 from J; bases not matched to a gene: 6. The germline CDR1 and CDR2 sequences are SGHTA and FQGNSA. CDR3 loop: CASSFYGGNTDTQYF. CDR3 nucleotides: TGTGCCAGCAGCTTTTACGGGGGGAATACAGATACGCAGTATTTT.

This clone is termed large. The rearrangement uses TRBV9 and TRBJ1-2, with D perhaps matching TRBD1 (5 bases). Germline V lookup: CDR1 SGDLS, CDR2 YYNGEE. The germline V and J ends were trimmed by 3 bases and 7 bases, with 10 bases remaining between them. The CDR3 consists of 12 residues. The CDR3 spells CASSGPGVGYTF. The CDR3 bases are TGTGCCAGCAGCGGGCCGGGGGTTGGCTACACCTTC.

The rearrangement uses TRBV7-8 and TRBJ2-7; 9 nucleotides align to TRBD2. The CDR3 spans 16 residues. After removal of 2 bases from V and 6 bases from J, the junction contained 11 bases not matched to a gene. The germline gives CDR1 SGHVS, CDR2 FQNEAQ. The CDR3 loop is CASSLFASGNWGEQYF. The CDR3 DNA sequence: TGTGCCAGCAGCTTATTCGCTAGCGGGAACTGGGGCGAGCAGTACTTC.

The rearrangement uses TRBV27 and TRBJ2-1; possible D gene TRBD2, 6 bases. The CDR3 contains 15 residues. The V end lost 10 bases, the J end lost 2 bases, and 18 bases lay between the germline ends. Germline V gene data show CDR1 as MNHEY and CDR2 as SMNVEV (reference sequence). The DNA of the CDR3 is TGTGCCACCTCAATGGGGGAGGACGCCTACAATGAGCAGTTCTTC. It yields the protein CATSMGEDAYNEQFF.

CDR3 in amino acids: CSAGQGGTNEKLFF. CDR3 DNA sequence: TGCAGCGCTGGACAGGGGGGCACTAATGAAAAACTGTTTTTT. The gene calls are TRBV29-1 and TRBJ1-4; 10 bases fit TRBD1. There are 14 residues in the CDR3. Germline V lookup: CDR1 SQVTM, CDR2 ANQGSEA. The V gene end was trimmed by 7 bases and the J gene end by 2 bases; junction bases not matched to a gene: 4. The variable domain in full, with the rest retrieved from reference TRBV29-1 and TRBJ1-4, is SAVISQKPSRDICQRGTSLTIQCQVDSQVTMMFWYRQQPGQSLTLIATANQGSEATYESGFVIDKFPISRPNLTFSTLTVSNMSPEDSSIYLCSAGQGGTNEKLFFGSGTQLSVL.

The CDR3 region has the DNA TGCGCCAGCAGCTTGGCCGGAGGTAGCGGGAGATACGAGCAGTACTTC. This codes for CASSLAGGSGRYEQYF. The J gene is TRBJ2-7, the V gene TRBV5-1; 9 nucleotides align to TRBD2. The CDR3 extends over 16 amino acids. Losses at the gene ends were 0 bases for V and 4 bases for J; bases not matched to a gene: 8. Germline V gene data show CDR1 as SGHRS and CDR2 as YFSETQ.

This clone was counted between two and nine times. The rearrangement uses TRBV4-3 and TRBJ1-3; D unclear. The length of the CDR3 is 16 residues. Germline V CDR1 and CDR2: LGHNA, YSLEER. Deletions cut 0 bases from V and 2 bases from J, with 11 bases between. The CDR3 protein is CASSQDLAIPGNTIYF. Here the CDR3 DNA reads TGCGCCAGCAGCCAAGATTTGGCAATCCCTGGAAACACCATATATTTT.

The rearrangement uses TRBV2 and TRBJ1-6; D is unclear. Germline assignment: CDR1 SNHLY and CDR2 FYNNEI. The CDR3 spans 12 residues. Trimming removed 5 bases at V and 9 bases at J, with 8 bases between. CDR3 in amino acids: CASSSRLSPLHF. The CDR3 coding sequence is TGTGCCAGCAGTTCTCGTCTTTCACCCCTCCACTTT.

V usage is TRBV9 and J usage is TRBJ1-2; 7 bases match TRBD1. This CDR3 has 15 residues. J lost 4 bases, V lost 3 bases, and 9 bases had no gene match. Per germline, CDR1 SGDLS and CDR2 YYNGEE. The CDR3 protein is CASSAPGQAPYGYTF. In DNA form, the CDR3 reads TGTGCCAGCAGCGCACCCGGACAGGCCCCCTATGGCTACACCTTC.

V and J are TRBV6-5 and TRBJ2-5, with D perhaps TRBD2 (6 bases). Trimming left V 2 bases short and J 4 bases short, with 11 bases between. This CDR3 comprises 14 residues. CDR1 and CDR2 from the germline V gene are MNHEY and SVGAGI. CDR3 DNA sequence: TGTGCCAGCAGTTACGGGTCCGGGGGAGAGACCCAGTACTTC. It yields the protein CASSYGSGGETQYF.

V is TRBV19 and J is TRBJ1-5; TRBD1 matches at 8 bases. V lost 8 bases to trimming and J lost 7 bases; unmatched junction nucleotides: 13. This CDR3 is 15 amino acids long. CDR1 and CDR2 (germline): LNHDA, SQIVND (reference sequence). Here the CDR3 DNA reads TGTGCCAGTTCCACCACAGGGGGAACAGGGCAGCCCCAGCATTTT. The encoded protein is CASSTTGGTGQPQHF.

Worth noting for this clone: This CDR3 is also generated by other DNA sequences in the sample. V is TRBV5-1 and J is TRBJ2-1, with D maybe TRBD2 (6 bases). The CDR3 is made up of 15 amino acids. The V end was cut by 6 bases, the J end by 8 bases, with 21 bases between. In germline, CDR1 is SGHRS, CDR2 YFSETQ. This CDR3 is CASTPAGQGPDEQFF. The CDR3 coding sequence is TGCGCCAGCACCCCAGCGGGCCAAGGGCCGGATGAGCAGTTCTTC.

The chain has TRBV30 and TRBJ1-1; D not certain. The CDR3 covers 11 residues. Trimming took 6 bases from V and 4 from J, leaving 9 bases between them. CDR1 GTSNPN and CDR2 SVGIG come from the germline V gene (reference sequence). The CDR3: CACKSGTEAFF. As DNA, the CDR3 is TGTGCCTGTAAGAGTGGCACTGAAGCTTTCTTT.

This clone was seen once. The V call is TRBV27, the J call TRBJ2-6, with D possibly being TRBD2 (5 bases). Germline lookup yields CDR1 MNHEY and CDR2 SMNVEV (reference sequence). Trimming removed 2 bases from V and 3 bases from J, with 11 bases in between. The CDR3 spans 16 residues. The CDR3 DNA is TGTGCCAGCAGTTTAGTTATAGGAGGTGGGGCCAACGTCCTGACTTTC. Translation: CASSLVIGGGANVLTF.